This T cell receptor beta chain was identified during a study of shared clonotypes between healthy human individuals (dated by TCRdb to 2020 to 2022). Some background on the complete study: The cohort included three men and two women between 18 and 49 years of age. Per donor, three plates each were used for CD4 naive and CD4 memory, two for CD8 naive, and one for CD8 memory. Blood TCR repertoires of 5 or 6 healthy adults were deeply sequenced to estimate repertoire size and the extent of clonotype sharing between individuals. Libraries were prepared and TCR repertoires were sequenced by different laboratories using diverse techniques, in order to increase sequencing depth and limit assay-specific biases. Each donor's leukapheresis produced roughly between about 0.85 and 10 billion PBMCs.

TCR CDR3 regions were amplified from genomic DNA by multiplex PCR using the deep immunoSEQ assay. Extracted genomic DNA from each cell subset was spread evenly across all wells of several immunoSEQ 96-well plates, with each plate serving as a replicate. For sorted subsets, each replicate PCR was loaded with 200 ng genomic DNA, equivalent to 30,000 to 35,000 T cell genomes. The purified libraries were quantified using a Qubit 3.0 fluorometer, sized with a Bioanalyzer 2100, and then quantified again using the KAPA Library Quantification kit. Each immunoSEQ 96-well plate was sequenced on its own single-read 150-cycle Illumina NextSeq 550 flow cell. As for the authors' bioinformatics: The immunoSEQ output contained only junctional sequences without quality scores, so filtering could not match that applied to full-length reads. To assign V/J genes and CDR3, sequences were annotated using PyIR, a Python wrapper for IgBLAST v1.9, with IMGT germline references. Reads were removed for weak V/J assignments (E-value above 1e-6), missing CDR3, stop codons, out-of-frame junctions, or ambiguous translated residues. A V3J clonotype was defined by an identical inferred V gene, J gene, and CDR3 amino acid sequence. To compute the percentage overlap between repertoires, the number of shared unique clonotypes was divided by the size of the smaller repertoire. RTK rarefaction, the Chao1 estimator, and Recon v2.1 estimates of unobserved clonotypes were used to assess repertoire richness. OLGA was used to compute generation probabilities for all TCRbeta clonotypes that the gDNA method yielded from several donors. Sourced from immuneACCESS, this table was stored by TCRdb with only in-frame sequences that have V and J called. A share of the clones is absent; for the studies checked, an unresolved V gene accounts for under half, and the remainder has no known explanation. D and trimming come from the DNA, and the V and J calls and clone size come from that table. Here the sample has about 1,800,000 clones; just under 95% occur a single time. The top ten clonotypes cover 0.9% to 1.5% of the sample.

Taken from the germline V gene, the CDR1 and CDR2 loops are MNHEY and SVGAGI. A distance of 9 bases separates the germline ends of V and J, which lose 8 bases and 5 bases respectively. Taken from cysteine to phenylalanine, the CDR3 has 11 residues. Kept here is only the CDR3 DNA, which spans 33 bases and is read in frame from base 1. CD8 naive samples were obtained by positive selection for CCR7 among CD45RO-negative cells, yielding a CD45RA+CCR7+ population from which TemRA cells were excluded. Healthy HIV-negative adults with no recently reported acute infections or vaccinations were included as donors. Every donor was a Caucasian adult residing in Nashville, Tennessee, USA. After blood collection by leukapheresis, PBMCs were isolated using Ficoll-Histopaque density gradient centrifugation and then cryopreserved in the vapor phase of liquid nitrogen. Analytical flow cytometry was used to check the purity and quantity of each magnetically sorted T cell population. From each sorted fraction, genomic DNA was isolated and quantified by UV absorbance on a Nanodrop 2000c.

General study outcomes and caveats: Sampling was limited to blood, and TCR repertoires in tissue likely differ from TCR repertoires in blood. Because the study included only a small number of donors, the genetic and exposure-history diversity represented was limited. Incomplete sequencing was indicated by rarefaction of sorted-subset datasets, despite the large sequencing depth. Estimated clonotype richness was generally larger for naive than for memory subsets. Across a few donors, approximately 5% of naive CD4, around 3.3% of naive CD8, around 2.1% of memory CD4, and approximately 0.42% of memory CD8 clonotypes were shared. Pairwise subsampling led to the expectation that sequencing depth would affect the degree of clonotype sharing among donors. Clonotypes shared by all four sorted-subset donors showed higher generation probabilities than non-shared clonotypes.

As regards this clone: Which antigen it targets is not known. No base qualities exist here, and no much larger clone lies one base off it.

The sample consisted of naive CD8+ T cells sorted from blood. This sample's cell subset or site label indicates: CD45RA+CCR7+. The V and J segments used are TRBV6-5 and TRBJ1-2; no confident D gene assignment can be made. The sequence derives from a young man in good health. The CDR3 reads as follows: CASGGLYGYTF. The DNA is as follows: TGTGCCAGCGGAGGACTGTATGGCTACACCTTC.